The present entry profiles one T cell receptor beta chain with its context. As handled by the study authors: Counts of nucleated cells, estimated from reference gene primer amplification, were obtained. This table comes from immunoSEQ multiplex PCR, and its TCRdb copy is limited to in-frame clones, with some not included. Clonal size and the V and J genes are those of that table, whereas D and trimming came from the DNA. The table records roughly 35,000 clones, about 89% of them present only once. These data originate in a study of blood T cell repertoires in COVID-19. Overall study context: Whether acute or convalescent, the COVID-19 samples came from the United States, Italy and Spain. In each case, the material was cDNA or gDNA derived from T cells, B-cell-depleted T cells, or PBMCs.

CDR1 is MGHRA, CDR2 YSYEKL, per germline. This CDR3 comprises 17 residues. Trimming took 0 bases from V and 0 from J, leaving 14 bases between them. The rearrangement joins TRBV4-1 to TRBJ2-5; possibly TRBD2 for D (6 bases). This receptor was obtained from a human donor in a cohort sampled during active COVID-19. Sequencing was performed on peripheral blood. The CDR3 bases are TGCGCCAGCAGCCAAGACTCGACTAGGAGGGACCAAGAGACCCAGTACTTC. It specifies CASSQDSTRRDQETQYF.